Sequencing of this TCR beta chain was carried out in a study of technical replicates of blood from a handful of donors (dated by TCRdb to about 2017). About this clone itself: Its antigen is still unknown. Per-nucleotide qualities are absent, and no much larger clonotype sits a single base away.

Libraries were made using the immunoSEQ multiplex PCR assay. Entries here come from immuneACCESS through TCRdb and include only in-frame sequences with V and J called. Some clones fail to appear in such tables; in the studies checked, an unresolved V gene covers under half of the shortfall, and the cause of the remainder is unknown. The sample records under 80,000 clones, 94% of which are singletons. 0.26% of the sample is in the top ten clones. The CDR3 holds 17 amino acids from the cysteine to the phenylalanine. Just CDR3 DNA is preserved here, 51 bases in frame from base 1. Trimming removed 4 bases from V and 8 bases from J; the gene matches leave 16 bases unexplained. From the germline V gene (reference sequence), CDR1 is LNHDA and CDR2 is SQIVND.

Sequenced: T cells isolated from PBMCs. The rearrangement combines TRBV19 with TRBJ1-2; 10 of the junction bases match TRBD1. The TCR comes from a human donor in good health. The base sequence is TGTGCCAGTAGTAGGACAGGGGGTTTGTCCGACGGAGACGGCTACACCTTC. Its product reads: CASSRTGGLSDGDGYTF. Supplemented by the reference TRBV19 and TRBJ1-2 proteins around the CDR3, the complete variable domain is DGGITQSPKYLFRKEGQNVTLSCEQNLNHDAMYWYRQDPGQGLRLIYYSQIVNDFQKGDIAEGYSVSREKKESFPLTVTSAQKNPTAFYLCASSRTGGLSDGDGYTFGSGTRLTVV.